The sequence of this T cell receptor beta chain was determined in a study of CD8+ T cells in alopecia areata. In germline, CDR1 is SGHTA, CDR2 FQGTGA. V shed 5 bases and J 5 bases; nucleotides not matched to a gene: 7. The CDR3 length is 17 residues. Note on this clone: As yet, its antigen is unknown.

Investigators sorted PBMCs to obtain both CD4+ and CD8+ T cells. RNA extraction was followed by reverse transcription into cDNA, which acted as the sequencing template. This table comes from immunoSEQ multiplex PCR, and its TCRdb copy is limited to in-frame clones, with some not included. The repertoire holds some 100,000 clones, with less than 70% as singletons. Study findings and constraints: Sharing of TCR sequences between patients (possibly for HLA-related reasons) was less clear than in mice. Greater clonality was observed in lesional scalp samples, especially alopecia totalis/universalis, versus normal scalp. Normal skin's resident alphabeta T cells are also sequenced in scalp samples.

Sequencing input: CD4+ T cells sorted from blood. The rearrangement links TRBV7-3 to TRBJ2-3, with 16 positions matching TRBD2. The clonotype was recovered from a human donor in good health. CDR3 nucleotide sequence: TGTGCCAGCAGCCCACCGGGACTAGCGGGGGGGAAAGATACGCAGTATTTT. Translated: CASSPPGLAGGKDTQYF. Together with reference TRBV7-3 and TRBJ2-3, the CDR3 gives the full variable domain: GAGVSQTPSNKVTEKGKYVELRCDPISGHTALYWYRQSLGQGPEFLIYFQGTGAADDSGLPNDRFFAVRPEGSVSTLKIQRTERGDSAVYLCASSPPGLAGGKDTQYFGPGTRLTVL.